This T cell receptor (beta chain) originates from a study of cytomegalovirus exposure and HLA in healthy donors. This CDR3 comprises 14 residues. Germline V gives CDR1 SQVTM, CDR2 ANQGSEA. The ends were cut back, 5 bases at V and 0 bases at J, with 13 bases in the middle. PCR involved 60 Vbeta and 13 Jbeta primers. TCRdb keeps only in-frame clones here, not all; method: immunoSEQ multiplex PCR. The table shows about 70,000 clones, with less than 70% occurring only once. This TCR derives from a woman aged 25 to 39 in good health and CMV-seronegative. The specimen sequenced was PBMCs. This chain links TRBV29-1 with TRBJ1-1; tentative D call: TRBD1 (5 bases). The CDR3 region has the DNA TGCAGCGTTTTCCCTGGGGCAGTGAACACTGAAGCTTTCTTT. Encoded protein: CSVFPGAVNTEAFF.